This is a list of T cell receptor beta chains from one sample in a study of Ad26.COV2.S vaccination and SARS-CoV-2 variants. Sequencing used immunoSEQ multiplex PCR; TCRdb keeps in-frame clones, though not all of them. Of 300,000 to 350,000 clones listed, 88% were seen once; the top ten hold around 6.6%. The sample was peripheral blood, taken in a trial of Ad26.COV2.S vaccine versus placebo. These receptor sequences come from a person aged 18-60 years who received the Ad26.COV2.S COVID-19 vaccine or a placebo. The CDR3 runs from the conserved cysteine through the conserved F or W. A D gene is named only where the DNA matches it firmly. Where a row states a size, it is once, few, many or the class of an expanded clone; other rows omit it.

j_call	v_call	clone_size	d_call	cdr3_aa	cdr3_nt
TRBJ2-2	TRBV7-2	-	TRBD2	CASSLAHSGVTGELFF	TGTGCCAGCAGCTTAGCGCATAGCGGGGTCACCGGGGAGCTGTTTTTT
TRBJ2-1	TRBV12-3/TRBV12-4	many	-	CASSQAIEQFF	TGTGCCAGCAGCCAAGCCATAGAGCAGTTCTTC
TRBJ1-2	TRBV7-2	few	-	CASSLAGRLRGYTF	TGTGCCAGCAGCTTAGCCGGCAGATTACGTGGCTACACCTTC
TRBJ2-1	TRBV5-8	once	TRBD2	CASSLGLAAYNEQFF	TGTGCCAGCAGCTTGGGACTAGCGGCATACAATGAGCAGTTCTTC
TRBJ2-2	TRBV30	-	-	CAWSPGGSNTGELFF	TGTGCCTGGAGTCCCGGGGGCTCGAACACCGGGGAGCTGTTTTTT
TRBJ1-2	TRBV4-2	-	-	CASSPASDRTAYGYTF	TGTGCCAGCAGCCCCGCGTCGGACCGCACTGCCTATGGCTACACCTTC
TRBJ1-4	TRBV6-2/TRBV6-3	-	-	CASSYGRQLDRTEKLFF	TGTGCCAGCAGTTACGGGCGGCAACTTGACCGTACTGAAAAACTGTTTTTT
TRBJ2-5	TRBV2	-	TRBD2	CASSAGTRALIEETQYF	TGTGCCAGCAGTGCCGGGACTAGGGCATTAATCGAAGAGACCCAGTACTTC
TRBJ1-2	TRBV30	-	-	CAWSVKGPEQYGYTF	TGTGCCTGGAGTGTAAAAGGTCCAGAGCAGTATGGCTACACCTTC
TRBJ1-3	TRBV5-4	-	-	CASSLAGDNSGNTIYF	TGTGCCAGCAGCTTGGCCGGGGACAACTCTGGAAACACCATATATTTT
TRBJ2-7	TRBV5-6	-	TRBD1	CASSLGTGGHEQYF	TGTGCCAGCAGCCTCGGGACAGGGGGCCACGAGCAGTACTTC
TRBJ2-3	TRBV5-1	-	TRBD1	CASSRQGVSTDTQYF	TGCGCCAGCAGCCGGCAGGGGGTGAGCACAGATACGCAGTATTTT
TRBJ1-4	TRBV7-8	-	-	CASSDRRGSNEKLFF	TGTGCCAGCAGCGACCGGAGGGGATCTAATGAAAAACTGTTTTTT
TRBJ2-7	TRBV27	-	-	CASSSRKFGAVDEQYF	TGTGCCAGCAGTTCGAGGAAATTTGGGGCTGTCGACGAGCAGTACTTC
TRBJ2-6	TRBV18	-	-	CASSPLGGSGANVLTF	TGTGCCAGCTCACCGTTGGGGGGCTCTGGGGCCAACGTCCTGACTTTC
TRBJ1-1	TRBV12-3/TRBV12-4	-	-	CASSFGTNTEAFF	TGTGCCAGCAGTTTTGGGACAAACACTGAAGCTTTCTTT
TRBJ1-2	TRBV6-4	-	TRBD1	CAGSKQGRYGYTF	TGTGCCGGTTCTAAACAGGGGAGGTATGGCTACACCTTC
TRBJ1-2	TRBV18	-	-	CASSPLRGNFGDGYTF	TGTGCCAGCTCACCACTTCGAGGGAACTTTGGGGATGGCTACACCTTC
TRBJ2-5	TRBV5-5	-	-	CASSLPGLPGYF	TGTGCCAGCAGCTTGCCAGGCCTGCCGGGCTACTTC
TRBJ1-1	TRBV6-1	-	TRBD1	CASRRGQGSDTEAFF	TGTGCCAGCAGAAGAGGACAGGGGTCTGACACTGAAGCTTTCTTT
TRBJ1-4	TRBV25-1	-	-	CASSESGGRGIREKLFF	TGTGCCAGCAGTGAATCCGGGGGGCGGGGTATTCGAGAAAAACTGTTTTTT
TRBJ2-6	TRBV29-1	-	-	CSVEDVWAGANVLTF	TGCAGCGTTGAAGACGTCTGGGCTGGGGCCAACGTCCTGACTTTC
TRBJ2-7	TRBV6-2/TRBV6-3	-	-	CASSSPIRDATRYEQYF	TGTGCCAGCAGTTCCCCGATCCGGGACGCTACAAGGTACGAGCAGTACTTC
TRBJ2-7	TRBV7-3	-	-	CASSFKGSNEQYF	TGTGCCAGCAGCTTCAAGGGGAGCAACGAGCAGTACTTC
TRBJ1-1	TRBV7-2	-	-	CASSLGPSNTEAFF	TGTGCCAGCAGCTTAGGTCCCTCAAACACTGAAGCTTTCTTT
TRBJ1-1	TRBV28	once	TRBD1	CASSTTGDVSEAFF	TGTGCCAGCAGCACTACAGGGGACGTCTCTGAAGCTTTCTTT
TRBJ2-7	TRBV6-5	-	-	CASSYGHSSYEQYF	TGTGCCAGCAGTTACGGGCATTCAAGCTACGAGCAGTACTTC
TRBJ1-1	TRBV7-3	-	-	CASSLSRNTEAFF	TGTGCCAGCAGCTTAAGCAGAAACACTGAAGCTTTCTTT
TRBJ1-1	TRBV6-5	-	-	CASSYSMRGLIGAFF	TGTGCCAGCAGTTACTCGATGCGGGGGCTGATAGGAGCTTTCTTT
TRBJ2-3	TRBV28	-	TRBD2	CASSPPWGSGASEGTQYF	TGTGCCAGCAGTCCCCCGTGGGGTAGCGGGGCTTCCGAAGGTACGCAGTATTTT
TRBJ2-7	TRBV28	-	TRBD2	CASSAGGQSTYEQYF	TGTGCCAGCAGCGCGGGGGGCCAGTCCACCTACGAGCAGTACTTC
TRBJ1-6	TRBV19	-	-	CASTTRGASPLHF	TGTGCCAGTACCACCCGAGGGGCGTCTCCCCTCCACTTT
TRBJ2-7	TRBV12-5	-	TRBD1	CASGLTGGYEQYF	TGTGCTAGTGGTTTGACAGGGGGCTACGAGCAGTACTTC
TRBJ2-7	TRBV15	-	-	CATQPWGFYEQYF	TGTGCCACCCAACCGTGGGGTTTTTACGAGCAGTACTTC
TRBJ2-5	TRBV6-4	few	-	CASSESGGAPQETQYF	TGTGCCAGCAGTGAGTCGGGGGGCGCCCCACAGGAGACCCAGTACTTC
TRBJ2-1	TRBV9	once	-	CASSAGTTSNNEQFF	TGTGCCAGCAGCGCGGGGACGACTTCGAACAATGAGCAGTTCTTC
TRBJ2-5	TRBV6-5	-	TRBD1	CASSRLGQGQETQYF	TGTGCCAGCAGCCGCCTGGGACAGGGCCAAGAGACCCAGTACTTC
TRBJ2-1	TRBV27	-	-	CASRVLGLNEQFF	TGTGCCAGCAGGGTCCTGGGGCTTAATGAGCAGTTCTTC
TRBJ1-4	TRBV7-2	-	TRBD1	CASSFYRGELFF	TGTGCCAGCAGCTTTTACAGGGGAGAACTGTTTTTT
TRBJ2-2	TRBV18	-	-	CASSPRLAHTGELFF	TGTGCCAGCTCACCCCGGCTAGCTCACACCGGGGAGCTGTTTTTT
TRBJ2-1	TRBV3-1/TRBV3-2	-	-	CASSRGTANEQFF	TGTGCCAGCAGCCGCGGGACCGCCAATGAGCAGTTCTTC
TRBJ1-3	TRBV4-3	few	-	CASSQDRTGGNTIYF	TGCGCCAGCAGCCAAGACCGAACGGGGGGAAACACCATATATTTT
TRBJ2-5	TRBV13	few	-	CASSPPASIRETQYF	TGTGCCAGCAGCCCCCCGGCTAGCATCAGGGAGACCCAGTACTTC
TRBJ1-1	TRBV6-4	few	-	CASSPEGENTEAFF	TGTGCCAGCAGTCCTGAAGGGGAGAACACTGAAGCTTTCTTT
TRBJ2-7	TRBV6-2/TRBV6-3	-	TRBD2	CASSYSIKASGTYEQYF	TGTGCCAGCAGTTACTCGATCAAGGCTAGCGGAACCTACGAGCAGTACTTC
TRBJ1-6	TRBV7-2	-	-	CASSLPLWGEVNSPLHF	TGTGCCAGCAGCTTACCTCTCTGGGGTGAGGTTAATTCACCCCTCCACTTT
TRBJ1-5	TRBV7-9	-	-	CASSPGSGQPQHF	TGTGCCAGCAGCCCCGGGAGTGGCCAGCCCCAGCATTTT
TRBJ1-1	TRBV6-9	-	-	CASSSEAFF	TGTGCCAGCAGTTCTGAAGCTTTCTTT
TRBJ1-3	TRBV2	-	-	CASRSQTVSGNTIYF	TGTGCCAGCAGGTCCCAAACCGTCTCTGGAAACACCATATATTTT
TRBJ1-1	TRBV5-1	-	TRBD1	CASSLADRDQTEAFF	TGCGCCAGCAGCTTGGCGGACAGGGATCAGACTGAAGCTTTCTTT
TRBJ2-5	TRBV6-2/TRBV6-3	many	TRBD1	CASSYPTGQGNQETQYF	TGTGCCAGCAGTTACCCGACCGGACAGGGGAACCAAGAGACCCAGTACTTC